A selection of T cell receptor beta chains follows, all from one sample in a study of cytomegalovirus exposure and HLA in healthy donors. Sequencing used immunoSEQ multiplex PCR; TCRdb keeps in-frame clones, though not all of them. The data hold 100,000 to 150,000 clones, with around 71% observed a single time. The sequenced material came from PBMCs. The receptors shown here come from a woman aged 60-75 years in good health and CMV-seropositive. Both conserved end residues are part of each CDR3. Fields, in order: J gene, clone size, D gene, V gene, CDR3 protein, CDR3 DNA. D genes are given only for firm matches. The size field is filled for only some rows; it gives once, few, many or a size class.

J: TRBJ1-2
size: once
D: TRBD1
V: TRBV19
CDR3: CASTNTGTGHGYTF
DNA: TGTGCCAGTACCAACACAGGGACAGGGCATGGCTACACCTTC

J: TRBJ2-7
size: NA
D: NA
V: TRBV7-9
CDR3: CASKTREVGEQYF
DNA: TGTGCCAGCAAGACTAGGGAGGTAGGGGAGCAGTACTTC

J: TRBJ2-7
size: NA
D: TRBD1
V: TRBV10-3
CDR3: CAISERFSGTGDYEQYF
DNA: TGTGCCATCAGTGAGAGGTTTTCTGGGACAGGGGACTACGAGCAGTACTTC

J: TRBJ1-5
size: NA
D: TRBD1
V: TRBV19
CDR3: CASSTRDRGRGNQPQHF
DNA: TGTGCCAGTAGTACCCGGGACAGGGGGCGCGGGAATCAGCCCCAGCATTTT

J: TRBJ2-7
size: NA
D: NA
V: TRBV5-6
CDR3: CASSLGRGEQYF
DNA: TGTGCCAGCAGCTTGGGCAGGGGCGAGCAGTACTTC

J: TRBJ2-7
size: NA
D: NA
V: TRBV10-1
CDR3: CASAPSRIGEQYF
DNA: TGCGCCAGCGCCCCATCTAGGATCGGCGAGCAGTACTTC

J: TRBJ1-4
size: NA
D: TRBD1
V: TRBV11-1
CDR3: CASRSTGGLNEKLFF
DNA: TGTGCCAGCAGATCTACAGGGGGTTTAAATGAAAAACTGTTTTTT

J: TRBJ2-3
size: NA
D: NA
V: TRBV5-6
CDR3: CASSFGRGTSTDTQYF
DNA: TGTGCCAGCAGCTTCGGGCGGGGAACTAGCACAGATACGCAGTATTTT

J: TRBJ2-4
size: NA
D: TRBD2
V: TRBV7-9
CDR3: CSSSLAGTSGGAQNIQYF
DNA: TGTTCCAGCAGCTTAGCAGGGACTAGCGGGGGGGCGCAGAACATTCAGTACTTC

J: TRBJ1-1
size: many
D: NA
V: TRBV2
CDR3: CASSERLAEAFF
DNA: TGTGCCAGCAGTGAAAGACTGGCTGAAGCTTTCTTT

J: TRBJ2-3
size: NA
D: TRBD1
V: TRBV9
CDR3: CASSVATGLRYDTQYF
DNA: TGTGCCAGCAGCGTAGCGACAGGGTTAAGGTACGATACGCAGTATTTT

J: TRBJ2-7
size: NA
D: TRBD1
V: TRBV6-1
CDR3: CATRNQQGASEQYF
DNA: TGTGCCACCCGGAACCAACAGGGGGCGAGTGAGCAGTACTTC

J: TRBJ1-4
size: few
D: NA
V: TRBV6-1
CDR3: CASIARQVKGHLFF
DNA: TGTGCCAGCATTGCAAGACAGGTTAAGGGGCACCTGTTTTTT

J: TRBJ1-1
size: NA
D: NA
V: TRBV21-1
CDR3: CASSNPRQGETISTEAFF
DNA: TGTGCCAGCAGCAACCCGCGACAGGGGGAAACCATATCCACTGAAGCTTTCTTT

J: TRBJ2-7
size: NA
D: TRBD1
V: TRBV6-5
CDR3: CASRGTGEGEQYF
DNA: TGTGCCAGCAGGGGGACAGGGGAAGGCGAGCAGTACTTC

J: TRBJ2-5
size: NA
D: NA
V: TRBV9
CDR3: CASSVEGEETQYF
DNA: TGTGCCAGCAGCGTAGAGGGAGAAGAGACCCAGTACTTC

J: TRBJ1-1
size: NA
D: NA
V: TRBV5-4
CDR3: CASSFPGQEAFF
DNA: TGTGCCAGCAGCTTCCCCGGACAGGAAGCTTTCTTT

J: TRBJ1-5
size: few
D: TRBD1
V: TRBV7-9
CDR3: CASSDRVGQPQHF
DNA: TGTGCCAGCAGCGACAGGGTGGGTCAGCCCCAGCATTTT

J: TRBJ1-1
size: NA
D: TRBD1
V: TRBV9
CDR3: CASSPMGQGAGNTEAFF
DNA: TGTGCCAGCAGCCCCATGGGACAGGGGGCGGGAAACACTGAAGCTTTCTTT

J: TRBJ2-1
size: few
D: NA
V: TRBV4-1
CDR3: CASSQTGRTGDEQFF
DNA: TGCGCCAGCAGCCAAACTGGGAGGACCGGGGATGAGCAGTTCTTC

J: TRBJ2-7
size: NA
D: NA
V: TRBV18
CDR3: CASSPEPGIAEQYF
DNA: TGTGCCAGCTCACCAGAGCCAGGGATCGCCGAGCAGTACTTC

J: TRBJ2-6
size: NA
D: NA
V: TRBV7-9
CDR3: CASRTLSGANVLTF
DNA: TGTGCCAGCAGGACACTCTCTGGGGCCAACGTCCTGACTTTC

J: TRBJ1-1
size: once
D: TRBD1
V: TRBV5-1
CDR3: CASSWGTGGYGDSEAFF
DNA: TGCGCCAGCAGCTGGGGGACAGGGGGTTATGGAGACTCTGAAGCTTTCTTT

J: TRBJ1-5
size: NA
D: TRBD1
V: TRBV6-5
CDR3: CATVVRDSYNQPQHF
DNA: TGTGCCACCGTTGTAAGGGACAGTTACAATCAGCCCCAGCATTTT

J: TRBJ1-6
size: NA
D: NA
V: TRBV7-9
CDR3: CSCENQDSSYNSPLHF
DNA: TGTTCCTGCGAAAATCAGGACAGCTCCTATAATTCACCCCTCCACTTT

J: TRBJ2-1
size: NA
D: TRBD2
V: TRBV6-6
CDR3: CASTSGGYEPYNEQFF
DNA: TGTGCCAGCACCTCCGGGGGGTATGAACCCTACAATGAGCAGTTCTTC

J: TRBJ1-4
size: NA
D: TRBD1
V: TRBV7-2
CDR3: CASSPGTGGEKLFF
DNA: TGTGCCAGCAGCCCCGGGACAGGGGGTGAAAAACTGTTTTTT

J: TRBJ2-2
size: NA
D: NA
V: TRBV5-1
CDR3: CASSLRTVTNTGELFF
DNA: TGCGCCAGCAGCCTTCGGACAGTTACGAACACCGGGGAGCTGTTTTTT

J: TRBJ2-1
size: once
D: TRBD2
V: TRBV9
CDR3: CASVRDGGADNEQFF
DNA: TGTGCCAGCGTTAGGGACGGGGGGGCCGACAATGAGCAGTTCTTC

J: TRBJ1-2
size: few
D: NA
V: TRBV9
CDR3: CASSVDRNYGYTF
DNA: TGTGCCAGCAGCGTAGACAGGAACTATGGCTACACCTTC

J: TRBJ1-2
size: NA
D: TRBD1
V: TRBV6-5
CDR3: CASSPWDRGDGYTF
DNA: TGTGCCAGCAGCCCCTGGGACAGGGGTGATGGCTACACCTTC

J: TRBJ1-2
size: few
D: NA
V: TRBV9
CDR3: CASSGRGTNYGYTF
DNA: TGTGCCAGCAGCGGGAGGGGTACTAACTATGGCTACACCTTC

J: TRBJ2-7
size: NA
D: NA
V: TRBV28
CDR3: CASSPKQGYYEQYF
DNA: TGTGCCAGCAGCCCCAAACAGGGATACTACGAGCAGTACTTC

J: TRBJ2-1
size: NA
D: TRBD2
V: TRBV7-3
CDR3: CASSPQLAGGPNEQFF
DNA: TGTGCCAGCAGCCCACAGCTAGCGGGGGGGCCCAATGAGCAGTTCTTC

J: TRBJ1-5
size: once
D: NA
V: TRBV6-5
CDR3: CASSYSREFGQPQHF
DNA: TGTGCCAGCAGTTACTCCAGGGAATTTGGTCAGCCCCAGCATTTT

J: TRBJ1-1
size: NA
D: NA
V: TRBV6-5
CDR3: CASSYAGADTEAFF
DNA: TGTGCCAGCAGTTACGCAGGGGCGGACACTGAAGCTTTCTTT

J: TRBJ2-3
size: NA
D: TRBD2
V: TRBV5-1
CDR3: CASSLAGGGGGSTDTQYF
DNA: TGCGCCAGCAGCTTGGCCGGAGGTGGCGGGGGGAGCACAGATACGCAGTATTTT

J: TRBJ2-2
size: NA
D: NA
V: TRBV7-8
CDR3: CASSSQAGGELFF
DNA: TGTGCCAGCAGCTCCCAGGCAGGGGGGGAGCTGTTTTTT

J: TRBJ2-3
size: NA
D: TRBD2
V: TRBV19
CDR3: CASNSGEGTDTQYF
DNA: TGTGCCAGTAACAGCGGGGAGGGCACAGATACGCAGTATTTT

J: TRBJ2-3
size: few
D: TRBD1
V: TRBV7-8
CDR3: CASSPGQVSTDTQYF
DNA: TGTGCCAGCAGCCCGGGACAGGTCTCCACAGATACGCAGTATTTT

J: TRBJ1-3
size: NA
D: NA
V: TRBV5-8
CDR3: CASSLRRSGNTIYF
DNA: TGTGCCAGCAGCTTGAGGAGATCTGGAAACACCATATATTTT

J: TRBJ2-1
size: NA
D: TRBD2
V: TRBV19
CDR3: CASIPSSGGANEQFF
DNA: TGTGCCAGTATCCCCAGTAGCGGGGGGGCGAATGAGCAGTTCTTC

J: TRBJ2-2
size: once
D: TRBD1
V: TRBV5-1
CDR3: CASSLQGATGELFF
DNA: TGCGCCAGCAGCTTACAGGGGGCCACCGGGGAGCTGTTTTTT

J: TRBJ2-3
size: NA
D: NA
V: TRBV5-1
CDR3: CASSWGKGTDTQYF
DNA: TGCGCCAGCAGCTGGGGAAAGGGGACAGATACGCAGTATTTT

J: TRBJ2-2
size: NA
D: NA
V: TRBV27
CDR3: CASTLEIFNTGELFF
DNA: TGTGCCAGCACGTTAGAAATTTTCAACACCGGGGAGCTGTTTTTT

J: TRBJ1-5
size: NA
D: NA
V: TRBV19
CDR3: CATSPQEPQPQHF
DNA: TGTGCCACGAGCCCCCAAGAGCCTCAGCCCCAGCATTTT

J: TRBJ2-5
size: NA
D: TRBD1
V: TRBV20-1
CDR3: CSGDSQETQYF
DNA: TGCAGTGGGGACAGCCAGGAGACCCAGTACTTC

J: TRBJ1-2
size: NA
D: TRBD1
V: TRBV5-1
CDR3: CASSAGQGGYGYTF
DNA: TGCGCCAGCAGCGCCGGACAGGGAGGCTATGGCTACACCTTC

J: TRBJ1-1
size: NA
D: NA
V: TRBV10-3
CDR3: CAISESNRAFF
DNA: TGTGCCATCAGTGAGTCGAACAGAGCTTTCTTT